This T cell receptor (beta chain) was sequenced for a study of identifying expanded T cells in peripheral blood (dated by TCRdb to the late 2010s). As for the study more broadly: Technical replicates were generated by sequencing separate aliquots of the same genomic DNA pool, with four replicates compared pairwise. Overall study outcomes, separate from this receptor: Between technical replicates the binomial model flagged approximately 1.2 differentially abundant clones, whereas over roughly 2 weeks the binomial model flagged about 15 and over roughly four weeks approximately 20. In all healthy donors, the variance in clone template counts between samples taken approximately 15 days apart rose significantly as total template count increased. Both the number of clones called differentially abundant and the false-positive rate were significantly reduced by the beta-binomial model across all healthy-donor time intervals. The authors expected that over much longer intervals, such as months to years, biological variance in healthy repertoires might increase even further.

No immune events, such as infections, were documented for the healthy donors during the collection period. Healthy-donor blood repertoires served as a training cohort to calibrate time-dependent variance in a beta-binomial model of T-cell clone differential abundance. There were 10 healthy donors in the training cohort, of whom 3 were female and 7 were male. On average the donors were 43 years old, and their ages spanned about 29 to 64 years. Whole blood was collected from each healthy donor at three time points spaced approximately 13 days apart and obtained from a commercial supplier. For immunosequencing, genomic DNA was extracted from unsorted whole blood. As concerns this clone: The antigen it recognizes is unknown. The sample holds no much larger clone one base away, and base qualities are not on file.

Reading the germline V gene gives CDR1 ENHRY and CDR2 SYGVKD. Spanning cysteine to phenylalanine, the CDR3 consists of 13 amino acids. The read is trimmed to its CDR3 DNA, 39 bases read in frame from base 1. V is trimmed back by 11 bases and J by 10 bases, and the junction contains 12 bases that no gene match accounts for. The immunoSEQ Assay, which relies on bias-controlled multiplex PCR amplification of genomic DNA, was used to profile TCRbeta CDR3 regions. The authors processed their data as follows. To quantify the absolute abundance of each unique TCRbeta CDR3 region, the sequences were collapsed and filtered. Differential abundance was assessed using a binomial (Fisher-equivalent) model and a beta-binomial model in which time-dependent variance fitted from healthy donors was added. Clones with fewer than 5 combined templates were removed, and differential abundance was called for clones with a Benjamini-Hochberg FDR below 0.01. Beta-binomial variance was modeled as a function of total template count across the two samples using the form v = (b*log(k)+a)^2. As stored in TCRdb, this immuneACCESS dataset retains in-frame rearrangements with V and J assigned. A fraction of the clones does not appear; measured against another copy, unresolved V genes explain less than half of the discrepancy, and the remainder lacks a known reason. The DNA gave D and trimming, while V, J and clone size come from that table. The sample profile shows under 120,000 clones; around nine tenths of them were found once. The ten top clones hold about a sixth of the sample.

This sequence uses TRBV10-3 and TRBJ2-1, with TRBD2 identical over 9 junction bases. The clonotype originates from a person aged 18 to 70 in good health. The sample comprised blood. The bases read TGTGCCGTCTCCGGGACTAGCTCAGGGGAGCAGTTCTTC. Translated, it reads CAVSGTSSGEQFF.